The rows below give T cell receptor beta chains drawn from one sample of a study of lymphopenia after photon versus proton radiotherapy. Here immunoSEQ multiplex PCR was the method, and the copy in TCRdb shows in-frame clones only, minus some. This sample yields fewer than 25,000 clones, of which approximately 84% are seen a single time; under 3.5% belongs to the top ten. The material sequenced was peripheral blood, taken from a patient treated with photon-based radiotherapy. The receptors stem from a woman in her forties or fifties with pancreatic cancer. The conserved cysteine and the conserved F or W are not part of the CDR3 here. D genes are given only for firm matches. Some rows mark clone size as missing; the rest say once, few, many or name a class of expanded clone.

d_gene: TRBD2; v_gene: TRBV13; abundance: NA; CDR3aa: ASSSAVTSGSRGTQY
d_gene: TRBD1; v_gene: TRBV19; abundance: NA; CDR3aa: ASSSDRELDDEAF
d_gene: NA; v_gene: TRBV4-1; abundance: NA; CDR3aa: ASSQEDRGLAQY
d_gene: TRBD1; v_gene: TRBV4-2; abundance: NA; CDR3aa: ASSQGTVTGNEQF
d_gene: NA; v_gene: TRBV29-1; abundance: NA; CDR3aa: SVDYFGELF
d_gene: TRBD1; v_gene: TRBV28; abundance: NA; CDR3aa: ASSLKTGGPDKQY
d_gene: TRBD2; v_gene: TRBV28; abundance: NA; CDR3aa: ASSRVAGGTSDTQY
d_gene: TRBD1; v_gene: TRBV27; abundance: NA; CDR3aa: ASSLTPGGVLEQY
d_gene: NA; v_gene: TRBV7-6; abundance: NA; CDR3aa: ASSQNMNTEAF
d_gene: TRBD2; v_gene: TRBV19; abundance: NA; CDR3aa: ASSFLSGGGHNEQF
d_gene: NA; v_gene: TRBV6-8; abundance: once; CDR3aa: ASRDPDIIYEQY
d_gene: TRBD1; v_gene: TRBV15; abundance: NA; CDR3aa: ATSPQGGNYGYT
d_gene: TRBD1; v_gene: TRBV28; abundance: NA; CDR3aa: ASSFLQGALEGDTQY
d_gene: NA; v_gene: TRBV6-1; abundance: few; CDR3aa: ASSEGRGLF
d_gene: NA; v_gene: TRBV9; abundance: few; CDR3aa: ASSRGGLVREQY
d_gene: TRBD2; v_gene: TRBV19; abundance: once; CDR3aa: ASSIIAGEAYNEQF
d_gene: TRBD2; v_gene: TRBV18; abundance: NA; CDR3aa: ASSPRPLAGVRETQY
d_gene: NA; v_gene: TRBV6-1; abundance: NA; CDR3aa: ASSDTLNTEAF
d_gene: TRBD2; v_gene: TRBV7-9; abundance: NA; CDR3aa: ASSLGTSGPWETQY
d_gene: NA; v_gene: TRBV28; abundance: once; CDR3aa: ASSPGGTYEQY
d_gene: TRBD1; v_gene: TRBV10-3; abundance: NA; CDR3aa: AISEATQGTNTEAF
d_gene: TRBD2; v_gene: TRBV7-9; abundance: NA; CDR3aa: ASSSLAGDYNEQF
d_gene: NA; v_gene: TRBV7-8; abundance: NA; CDR3aa: ASSLRTAPGAYNEQF
d_gene: NA; v_gene: TRBV29-1; abundance: NA; CDR3aa: SVVDREGTYEQY
d_gene: NA; v_gene: TRBV29-1; abundance: once; CDR3aa: SVARNRVGYT
d_gene: TRBD2; v_gene: TRBV19; abundance: NA; CDR3aa: ASSTPLRTSGSGAGELF
d_gene: NA; v_gene: TRBV6-6; abundance: NA; CDR3aa: ASSYLDTEAF
d_gene: TRBD1; v_gene: TRBV5-6; abundance: NA; CDR3aa: ASSFRGPGQPQH
d_gene: NA; v_gene: TRBV15; abundance: NA; CDR3aa: ATSRGEGGYGYT
d_gene: NA; v_gene: TRBV12-5; abundance: NA; CDR3aa: ASGLGREDAEQF
d_gene: TRBD1; v_gene: TRBV6-6; abundance: NA; CDR3aa: ASSYDRGLVETQY
d_gene: NA; v_gene: TRBV18; abundance: few; CDR3aa: ASSLTDGYEQY
d_gene: NA; v_gene: TRBV2; abundance: NA; CDR3aa: ASTRTPPYNEQF
d_gene: TRBD2; v_gene: TRBV9; abundance: NA; CDR3aa: ASKAGGSSTDTQY
d_gene: NA; v_gene: TRBV6-4; abundance: NA; CDR3aa: ASSREHSYNEQF
d_gene: NA; v_gene: TRBV6-5; abundance: NA; CDR3aa: ASRIWRSGANVLT
d_gene: TRBD1; v_gene: TRBV7-6; abundance: NA; CDR3aa: ASSPEVGQVISQPQH
d_gene: NA; v_gene: TRBV27; abundance: few; CDR3aa: ASSLGRSSYNSPLH
d_gene: TRBD1; v_gene: TRBV28; abundance: NA; CDR3aa: ASKQGAGDTGELF
d_gene: NA; v_gene: TRBV7-9; abundance: NA; CDR3aa: ASSSGTGSETQY
d_gene: NA; v_gene: TRBV7-7; abundance: NA; CDR3aa: ASSLGEGEMNTEAF
d_gene: NA; v_gene: TRBV7-9; abundance: NA; CDR3aa: ASSLVDEQF
d_gene: TRBD2; v_gene: TRBV19; abundance: NA; CDR3aa: ASSMASGSTDTQY
d_gene: NA; v_gene: TRBV7-9; abundance: NA; CDR3aa: ASSGGNQPQH
d_gene: NA; v_gene: TRBV30; abundance: NA; CDR3aa: AWSRDTNNYGYT
d_gene: NA; v_gene: TRBV11-2; abundance: NA; CDR3aa: ASSSNTGELF
d_gene: NA; v_gene: TRBV5-6; abundance: NA; CDR3aa: ASSQDRAAYGYT
d_gene: NA; v_gene: TRBV30; abundance: NA; CDR3aa: AWTTGTTTYEQY
d_gene: NA; v_gene: TRBV11-1; abundance: NA; CDR3aa: ASSSPQQGLKDTQY
d_gene: TRBD1; v_gene: TRBV28; abundance: NA; CDR3aa: ASFPRGQVVSAF
d_gene: TRBD1; v_gene: TRBV9; abundance: NA; CDR3aa: ASSPPGTGALGTQY
d_gene: NA; v_gene: TRBV7-6; abundance: few; CDR3aa: ASSPRTAAYEQY
d_gene: TRBD2; v_gene: TRBV28; abundance: NA; CDR3aa: ASSLGLAGGAYPGANVLT
d_gene: TRBD2; v_gene: TRBV19; abundance: NA; CDR3aa: ASSRTSGAFYEQY